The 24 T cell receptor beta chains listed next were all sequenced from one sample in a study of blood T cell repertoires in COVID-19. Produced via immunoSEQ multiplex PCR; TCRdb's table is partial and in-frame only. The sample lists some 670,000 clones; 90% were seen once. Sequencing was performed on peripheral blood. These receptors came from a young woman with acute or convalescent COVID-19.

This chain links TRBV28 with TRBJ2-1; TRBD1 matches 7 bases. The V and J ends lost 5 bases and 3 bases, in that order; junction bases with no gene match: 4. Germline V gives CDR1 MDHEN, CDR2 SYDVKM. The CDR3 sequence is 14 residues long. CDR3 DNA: TGTGCCAGCAGTCTGACAGGGTACTACAATGAGCAGTTCTTC. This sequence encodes CASSLTGYYNEQFF.

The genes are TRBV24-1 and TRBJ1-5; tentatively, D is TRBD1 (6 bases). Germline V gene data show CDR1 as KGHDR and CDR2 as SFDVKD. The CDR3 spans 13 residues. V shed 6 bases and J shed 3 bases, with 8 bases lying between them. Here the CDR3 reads CATSRQDNQPQHF. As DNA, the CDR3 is TGTGCCACCAGTCGACAGGACAATCAGCCCCAGCATTTT.

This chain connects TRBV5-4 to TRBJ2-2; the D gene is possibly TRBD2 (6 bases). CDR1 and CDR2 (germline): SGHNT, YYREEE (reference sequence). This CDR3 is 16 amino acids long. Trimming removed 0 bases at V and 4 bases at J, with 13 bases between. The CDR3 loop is CASSLGLGGLTGELFF. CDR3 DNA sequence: TGTGCCAGCAGCTTGGGACTAGGAGGACTCACCGGGGAGCTGTTTTTT.

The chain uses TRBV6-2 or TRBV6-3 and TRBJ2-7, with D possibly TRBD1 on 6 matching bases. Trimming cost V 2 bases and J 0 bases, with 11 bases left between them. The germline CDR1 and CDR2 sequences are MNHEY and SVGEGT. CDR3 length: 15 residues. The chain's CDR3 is CASSYHDRHSYEQYF. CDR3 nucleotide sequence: TGTGCCAGCAGTTACCACGACAGGCACTCCTACGAGCAGTACTTC.

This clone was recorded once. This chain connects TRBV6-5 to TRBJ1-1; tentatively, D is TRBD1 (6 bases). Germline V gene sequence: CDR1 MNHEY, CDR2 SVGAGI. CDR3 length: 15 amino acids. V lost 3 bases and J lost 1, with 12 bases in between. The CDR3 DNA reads TGTGCCAGCAGTTATAAAACAGGGTGGAACACTGAAGCTTTCTTT. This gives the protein CASSYKTGWNTEAFF.

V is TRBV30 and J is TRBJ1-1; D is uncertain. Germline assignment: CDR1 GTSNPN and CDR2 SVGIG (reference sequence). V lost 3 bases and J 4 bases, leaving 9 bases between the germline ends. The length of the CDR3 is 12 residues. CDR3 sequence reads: CAWRGGSTEAFF. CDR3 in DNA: TGTGCCTGGAGAGGAGGGAGCACTGAAGCTTTCTTT.

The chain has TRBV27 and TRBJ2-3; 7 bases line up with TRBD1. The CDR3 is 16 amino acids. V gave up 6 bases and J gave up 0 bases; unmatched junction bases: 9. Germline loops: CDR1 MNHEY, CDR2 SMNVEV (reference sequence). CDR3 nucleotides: TGTGCCAGCAGGGAGGACAGGTCTCCTAGCACAGATACGCAGTATTTT. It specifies CASREDRSPSTDTQYF.

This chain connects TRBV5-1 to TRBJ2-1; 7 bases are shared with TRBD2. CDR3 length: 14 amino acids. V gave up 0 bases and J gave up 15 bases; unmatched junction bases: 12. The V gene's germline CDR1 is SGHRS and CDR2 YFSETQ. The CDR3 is CASSLALPREGRFF. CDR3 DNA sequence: TGCGCCAGCAGCTTGGCCCTCCCCAGGGAGGGTAGGTTCTTC.

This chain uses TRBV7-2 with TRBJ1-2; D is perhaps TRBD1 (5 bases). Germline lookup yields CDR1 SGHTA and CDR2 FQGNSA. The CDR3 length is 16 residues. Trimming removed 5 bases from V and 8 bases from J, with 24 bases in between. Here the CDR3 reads CASSTRPQGSTFGYTF. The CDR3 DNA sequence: TGTGCCAGCAGCACCCGGCCCCAGGGTTCGACATTCGGCTACACCTTC.

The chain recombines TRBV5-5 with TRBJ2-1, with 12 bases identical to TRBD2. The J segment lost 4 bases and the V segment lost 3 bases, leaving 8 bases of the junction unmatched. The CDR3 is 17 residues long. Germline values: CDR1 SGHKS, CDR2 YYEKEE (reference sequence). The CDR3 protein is CASSSATSGGPYNEQFF. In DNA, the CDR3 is TGTGCCAGCAGCTCGGCCACTAGCGGGGGGCCGTACAATGAGCAGTTCTTC.

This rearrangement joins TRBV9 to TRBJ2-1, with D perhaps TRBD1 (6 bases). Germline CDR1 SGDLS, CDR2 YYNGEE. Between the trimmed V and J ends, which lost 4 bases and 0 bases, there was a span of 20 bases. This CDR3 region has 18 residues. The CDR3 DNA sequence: TGTGCCAGCAGCCTAAGTCCCGGGACATTTAGCTCCTACAATGAGCAGTTCTTC. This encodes CASSLSPGTFSSYNEQFF.

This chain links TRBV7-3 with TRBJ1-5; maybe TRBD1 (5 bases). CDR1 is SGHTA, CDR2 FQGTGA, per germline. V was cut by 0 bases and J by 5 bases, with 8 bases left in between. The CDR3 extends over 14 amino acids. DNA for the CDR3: TGTGCCAGCAGCTTAACAATAGGGGATCAGCCCCAGCATTTT. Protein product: CASSLTIGDQPQHF.

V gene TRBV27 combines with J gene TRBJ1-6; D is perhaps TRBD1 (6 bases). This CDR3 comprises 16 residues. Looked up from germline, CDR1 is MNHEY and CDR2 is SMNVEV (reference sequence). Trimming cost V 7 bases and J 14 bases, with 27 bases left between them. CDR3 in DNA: TGTGCCAGCACCCCAAGGGGGGCAGCGGGGTGGGGGGCCCTCCACTTT. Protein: CASTPRGAAGWGALHF.

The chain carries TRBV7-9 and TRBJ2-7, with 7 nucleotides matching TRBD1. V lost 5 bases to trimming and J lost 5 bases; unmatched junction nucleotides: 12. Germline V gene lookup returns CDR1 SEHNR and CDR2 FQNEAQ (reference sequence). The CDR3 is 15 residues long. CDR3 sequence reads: CASSKRTGITDEQYF. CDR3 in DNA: TGTGCCAGCAGCAAACGGACAGGTATAACAGACGAGCAGTACTTC.

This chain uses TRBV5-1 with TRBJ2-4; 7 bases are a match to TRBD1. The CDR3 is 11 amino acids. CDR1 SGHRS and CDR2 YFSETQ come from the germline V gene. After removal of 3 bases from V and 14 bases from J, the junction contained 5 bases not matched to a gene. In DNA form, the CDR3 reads TGCGCCAGCAGCTCGACAGGGAGTAAGTACTTC. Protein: CASSSTGSKYF. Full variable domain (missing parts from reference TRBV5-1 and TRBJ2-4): KAGVTQTPRYLIKTRGQQVTLSCSPISGHRSVSWYQQTPGQGLQFLFEYFSETQRNKGNFPGRFSGRQFSNSRSEMNVSTLELGDSALYLCASSSTGSKYFGAGTRLSVL.

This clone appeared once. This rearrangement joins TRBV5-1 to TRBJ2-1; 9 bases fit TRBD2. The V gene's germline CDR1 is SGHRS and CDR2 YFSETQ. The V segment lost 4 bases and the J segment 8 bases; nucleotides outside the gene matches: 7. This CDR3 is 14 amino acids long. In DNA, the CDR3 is TGCGCCAGCAGCGAGGGGACTAGCTTCGATGAGCAGTTCTTC. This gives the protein CASSEGTSFDEQFF.

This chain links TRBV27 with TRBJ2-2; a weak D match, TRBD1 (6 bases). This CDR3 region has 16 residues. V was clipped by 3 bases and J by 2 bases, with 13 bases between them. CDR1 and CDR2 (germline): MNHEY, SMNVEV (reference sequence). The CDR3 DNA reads TGTGCCAGCAGTTTGTCCGGGACACCCAACACCGGGGAGCTGTTTTTT. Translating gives CASSLSGTPNTGELFF.

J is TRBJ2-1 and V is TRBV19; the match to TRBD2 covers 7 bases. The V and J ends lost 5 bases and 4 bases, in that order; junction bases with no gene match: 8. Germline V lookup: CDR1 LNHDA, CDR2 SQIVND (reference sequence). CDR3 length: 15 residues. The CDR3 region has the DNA TGTGCCAGTAGTCGAGAGGGACTACGATACAATGAGCAGTTCTTC. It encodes CASSREGLRYNEQFF.

The CDR3 sequence is CASSPTPGGGKFF. The CDR3 coding sequence is TGTGCCAGCAGCCCTACCCCGGGGGGAGGGAAGTTTTTT. The chain has TRBV11-2 and TRBJ1-4; D may be TRBD1 (5 bases). The CDR3 covers 13 residues. Germline CDR1 and CDR2: SGHAT and FQNNGV. Trimming took 5 bases from V and 16 from J, leaving 20 bases between them.

As DNA, the CDR3 is TGTGCCAGCAGCTTGGACTCGCGTAGAACTGAAGCTTTCTTT. It translates to CASSLDSRRTEAFF. The J gene is TRBJ1-1, the V gene TRBV5-4; D unclear. Germline-derived CDR1 and CDR2 are SGHNT and YYREEE (reference sequence). Trimming stripped 0 bases from V and 5 bases from J, with 11 bases between. This CDR3 has 14 residues.

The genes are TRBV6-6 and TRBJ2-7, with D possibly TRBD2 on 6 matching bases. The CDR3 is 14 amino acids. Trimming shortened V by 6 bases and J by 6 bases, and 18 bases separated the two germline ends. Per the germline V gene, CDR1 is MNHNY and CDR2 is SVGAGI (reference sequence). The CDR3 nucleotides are TGTGCCAGCAGAATGGGGGGTCCTGAGTTCGAGCAGTACTTC. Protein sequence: CASRMGGPEFEQYF.

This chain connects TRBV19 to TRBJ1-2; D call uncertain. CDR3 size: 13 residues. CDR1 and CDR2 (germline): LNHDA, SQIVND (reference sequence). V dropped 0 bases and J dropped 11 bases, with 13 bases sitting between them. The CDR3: CASSIDSSGRYTF. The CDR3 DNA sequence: TGTGCCAGTAGTATAGATTCCTCCGGGAGGTACACCTTC.

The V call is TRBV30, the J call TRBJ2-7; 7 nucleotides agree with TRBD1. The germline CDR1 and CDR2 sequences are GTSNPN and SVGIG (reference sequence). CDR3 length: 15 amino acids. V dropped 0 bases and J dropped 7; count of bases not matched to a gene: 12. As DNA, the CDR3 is TGTGCCTGGAGTGTAGGCAGGGGGTTTTCTAGGGAGCAGTACTTC. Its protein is CAWSVGRGFSREQYF.

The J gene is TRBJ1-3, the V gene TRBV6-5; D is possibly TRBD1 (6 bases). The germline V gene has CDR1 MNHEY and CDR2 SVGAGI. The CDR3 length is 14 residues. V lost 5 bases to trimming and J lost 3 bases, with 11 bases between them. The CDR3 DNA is TGTGCCAGCAGTCGCGGACAGAGTGGAAACACCATATATTTT. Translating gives CASSRGQSGNTIYF.